A single sample is the source of the 25 T cell receptor beta chains below, sequenced in a study of T cell responses to AZD1222 COVID-19 vaccine (dated by TCRdb to the early 2020s). The library came from the immunoSEQ multiplex PCR assay. TCRdb stores this immuneACCESS table with in-frame sequences only. Part of the clones is absent; in the studies checked, under half of the shortfall reflects unresolved V genes, and no reason is known for the rest. The sample table contains about 180,000 clones; only one count was recorded for around nine tenths of them. The top ten clonotypes cover 2.6% of the sample. The sample's time point label, decoded: baseline before first vaccination. The sample was peripheral blood, taken on day 0 of AZD1222 vaccination. These receptors were obtained from an adult in good health.

The rearrangement uses TRBV7-9 and TRBJ2-7; D tentatively fits TRBD1 or TRBD2 (5 bases each). With 5 bases removed from V and 6 bases from J, the gap between germline ends came to 20 bases. Germline CDR1 reads SEHNR; CDR2 reads FQNEAQ (reference sequence). The CDR3 length is 15 residues. For the CDR3, the DNA is TGTGCCAGCAGCCCAACCGGGACGAACCCCGGCGAGCAGTACTTC. This encodes CASSPTGTNPGEQYF.

The chain carries TRBV11-2 and TRBJ2-7, with 9 bases that match TRBD2. The ends lost 10 bases at V and 5 bases at J; junction bases unmatched: 12. CDR3 length: 14 residues. CDR1 SGHAT and CDR2 FQNNGV come from the germline V gene. CDR3 sequence: CAIEAGGRAHEQYF. The CDR3 region has the DNA TGTGCCATCGAGGCGGGCGGGAGGGCCCACGAGCAGTACTTC.

The V and J genes are TRBV6-5 and TRBJ2-3; D is unclear. The CDR3 spans 14 residues. CDR1 and CDR2 from the germline V gene are MNHEY and SVGAGI. V lost 3 bases to trimming and J lost 2 bases, with 9 bases between them. CDR3 sequence (DNA): TGTGCCAGCAGTTATTACGAGGACACAGATACGCAGTATTTT. Translation gives CASSYYEDTDTQYF.

The V and J genes are TRBV20-1 and TRBJ2-7; TRBD2 might be the D (5 bases). The germline V gene encodes CDR1 DFQATT and CDR2 SNEGSKA (reference sequence). The V end was cut by 3 bases, the J end by 4 bases, with 10 bases between. The CDR3 loop spans 12 amino acids. DNA for the CDR3: TGCAGTGCTAGTTCAGCGGCGTACGAGCAGTACTTC. Amino acids: CSASSAAYEQYF.

DNA for the CDR3: TGTGCCAGCAGCCAAGGGATTGGGGAAAAACTGTTTTTT. This sequence encodes CASSQGIGEKLFF. This sequence joins TRBV4-2 and TRBJ1-4; D is ambiguous. Germline V gene sequence: CDR1 LGHNA, CDR2 YNFKEQ. This CDR3 has 13 residues. Trimming removed 1 base from V and 8 bases from J, with 8 bases in between.

This chain uses TRBV6-1 with TRBJ2-7; 7 bases are shared with TRBD2. Germline assignment: CDR1 MNHNS and CDR2 SASEGT. CDR3 length equals 16 residues. V trimming: 4 bases; J trimming: 2 bases; junction bases outside the gene matches: 11. CDR3 in amino acids: CASSGMAGESPYEQYF. The CDR3 nucleotides read TGTGCCAGCAGTGGTATGGCGGGAGAATCTCCCTACGAGCAGTACTTC.

This clone was seen only a few times. J is TRBJ1-1 and V is TRBV29-1, with D unclear. V was trimmed by 7 bases and J by 7 bases, leaving 13 bases between them. This CDR3 is built from 11 residues. Germline V CDR1 and CDR2: SQVTM, ANQGSEA. This CDR3 is CSGAARGEAFF. The DNA of the CDR3 is TGCAGCGGGGCGGCCAGAGGTGAAGCTTTCTTT. The whole variable domain, filled in from reference TRBV29-1 and TRBJ1-1, reads SAVISQKPSRDICQRGTSLTIQCQVDSQVTMMFWYRQQPGQSLTLIATANQGSEATYESGFVIDKFPISRPNLTFSTLTVSNMSPEDSSIYLCSGAARGEAFFGQGTRLTVV.

V is TRBV12-3 or TRBV12-4 and J is TRBJ2-1, with 7 bases that match TRBD2. The J segment lost 7 bases and the V segment lost 3 bases, leaving 3 bases of the junction unmatched. The CDR3 is 13 residues long. The CDR3 DNA sequence: TGTGCCAGCAGTTTTCAACTAGCGAATGAGCAGTTCTTC. Translated, it gives CASSFQLANEQFF.

CDR3 protein: CASSLERDVGFEQYF. In nucleotides, the CDR3 is TGTGCCAGCAGCTTGGAGAGGGACGTAGGATTCGAGCAGTACTTC. The rearrangement joins TRBV5-5 to TRBJ2-7, with D perhaps assigned TRBD1 or TRBD2 (5 bases each). The germline V gene encodes CDR1 SGHKS and CDR2 YYEKEE (reference sequence). The CDR3 has 15 amino acids. The ends were cut back, 0 bases at V and 6 bases at J, with 16 bases in the middle.

The CDR3 reads CASSSGGQGYGYTF. The CDR3 DNA is TGTGCCAGCAGCTCAGGGGGACAGGGGTATGGCTACACCTTC. V gene TRBV5-5 combines with J gene TRBJ1-2; TRBD1 matches 10 bases. The CDR3 spans 14 residues. The V segment lost 3 bases and the J segment 5 bases; nucleotides outside the gene matches: 4. CDR1 and CDR2 from the germline V gene are SGHKS and YYEKEE (reference sequence).

This chain uses TRBV19 with TRBJ1-4, with TRBD1 identical over 9 bases. Trimming took 4 bases from V and 3 from J; bases not matched to a gene: 3. This CDR3 contains 15 residues. CDR1 is LNHDA and CDR2 is SQIVND in the germline V gene (reference sequence). The CDR3 here is CASSTTGGANEKLFF. In DNA, the CDR3 is TGTGCCAGTAGTACTACAGGGGGCGCTAATGAAAAACTGTTTTTT.

This chain joins TRBV27 and TRBJ2-7; a weak D match, TRBD1 (6 bases). The CDR3 length is 16 residues. The V gene lost 4 bases and the J gene lost 2 bases, with 18 bases spanning the gap. Germline values: CDR1 MNHEY, CDR2 SMNVEV (reference sequence). The CDR3 sequence is CASSSPPGTPPYEQYF. CDR3 nucleotides: TGTGCCAGCAGTTCCCCCCCCGGGACACCCCCCTACGAGCAGTACTTC.

This CDR3 is CASSGLRTGAGNTIYF. The CDR3, as DNA: TGTGCCAGCAGTGGCCTAAGGACAGGGGCTGGAAACACCATATATTTT. J is TRBJ1-3 and V is TRBV6-1; the match to TRBD1 covers 9 bases. The CDR3 extends over 16 amino acids. With V trimmed by 4 bases and J by 2 bases, 6 bases remained unmatched. Germline CDR1 is MNHNS and CDR2 is SASEGT.

This clone showed up just once. The genes are TRBV28 and TRBJ1-2; 7 bases align to TRBD1. The CDR3 totals 13 residues. Germline V gene data show CDR1 as MDHEN and CDR2 as SYDVKM. J was trimmed by 8 bases and V by 4 bases; bases with no gene match: 7. The CDR3 loop reads CASSSTGALGYTF. In nucleotides, the CDR3 is TGTGCCAGCAGTTCAACAGGGGCGTTGGGCTACACCTTC.

This chain links TRBV4-1 with TRBJ1-5; possibly TRBD1 for D (5 bases). The V gene lost 4 bases and the J gene lost 1 base, with 8 bases spanning the gap. Germline lookup yields CDR1 MGHRA and CDR2 YSYEKL. This CDR3 is built from 14 residues. As DNA, the CDR3 is TGCGCCAGCAGCCCGGGGGACAGCAATCAGCCCCAGCATTTT. The encoded protein is CASSPGDSNQPQHF.

This chain joins TRBV19 and TRBJ2-6; TRBD1 is a possible D gene (6 bases). Germline-derived CDR1 and CDR2 are LNHDA and SQIVND (reference sequence). The CDR3 sequence is 16 residues long. Trimming pared 4 bases from V and 7 bases from J, leaving 17 bases between. CDR3 sequence reads: CASSRGLGGGANVLTF. The CDR3 DNA sequence: TGTGCCAGTAGTAGGGGGTTAGGGGGTGGAGCCAACGTCCTGACTTTC.

V and J are TRBV11-2 and TRBJ2-5; no definite D call. V lost 1 base, J lost 4 bases, and 1 base lay in between. Per germline, CDR1 SGHAT and CDR2 FQNNGV. The CDR3 is made up of 11 amino acids. The CDR3 sequence is CASSLVETQYF. DNA of the CDR3: TGTGCCAGCAGCTTAGTAGAGACCCAGTACTTC.

The chain couples TRBV7-2 to TRBJ2-7, with D perhaps TRBD1 or TRBD2 (5 bases each). CDR1 and CDR2 (germline): SGHTA, FQGNSA. CDR3 length: 14 amino acids. Trimming took off 5 bases at V and 2 bases at J, with 13 bases between the two ends. Here the CDR3 DNA reads TGTGCCAGCAGCCCATCCCAGGGACCCTACGAGCAGTACTTC. This translates into CASSPSQGPYEQYF. The complete variable domain, with remaining parts taken from reference TRBV7-2 and TRBJ2-7, reads GAGVSQSPSNKVTEKGKDVELRCDPISGHTALYWYRQSLGQGLEFLIYFQGNSAPDKSGLPSDRFSAERTGGSVSTLTIQRTQQEDSAVYLCASSPSQGPYEQYFGPGTRLTVT.

The chain employs TRBV6-6 and TRBJ2-1; D is ambiguous. The CDR3 runs to 16 residues. The germline V gene encodes CDR1 MNHNY and CDR2 SVGAGI (reference sequence). V lost 2 bases and J lost 2, with 13 bases in between. CDR3 DNA sequence: TGTGCCAGCAGTTACCAGACGCAGCGAACCTACAATGAGCAGTTCTTC. Protein: CASSYQTQRTYNEQFF.

The genes are TRBV3-1 (or the pseudogene TRBV3-2) and TRBJ1-6, with TRBD1 as a possible D gene (6 bases). This CDR3 region has 15 residues. The V end was cut by 4 bases, the J end by 6 bases, with 13 bases between. From germline, CDR1 is LGHDT and CDR2 YNNKEL (reference sequence). The CDR3 sequence: CASSPQGISNSPLHF. CDR3 nucleotide sequence: TGTGCCAGCAGCCCCCAGGGGATTAGTAATTCACCCCTCCACTTT.

The sample holds many counts of this clone. This chain links TRBV29-1 with TRBJ2-6, with D uncertain. The V and J ends lost 0 bases and 2 bases respectively, with 11 bases between them. The CDR3 sequence is 16 residues long. The V gene's germline CDR1 is SQVTM and CDR2 ANQGSEA. The CDR3 region is CSVEEDGTAGANVLTF. The CDR3 DNA is TGCAGCGTTGAAGAAGACGGAACTGCTGGGGCCAACGTCCTGACTTTC.

V usage is TRBV7-2 and J usage is TRBJ2-3; D unclear. V dropped 1 base and J dropped 3 bases, with 11 bases sitting between them. This CDR3 spans 15 amino acids. Germline CDR1 reads SGHTA; CDR2 reads FQGNSA. CDR3 residues: CASSLDRRLTDTQYF. As DNA, the CDR3 is TGTGCCAGCAGCTTAGATCGGCGGTTAACAGATACGCAGTATTTT. Full variable domain (remainder filled in from reference TRBV7-2 and TRBJ2-3): GAGVSQSPSNKVTEKGKDVELRCDPISGHTALYWYRQSLGQGLEFLIYFQGNSAPDKSGLPSDRFSAERTGGSVSTLTIQRTQQEDSAVYLCASSLDRRLTDTQYFGPGTRLTVL.

The rearrangement joins TRBV27 to TRBJ1-1; no reliable D call. Looked up from germline, CDR1 is MNHEY and CDR2 is SMNVEV (reference sequence). V lost 2 bases and J lost 0, with 7 bases in between. CDR3 size: 14 residues. The CDR3 is CASSLEGMNTEAFF. CDR3 coding DNA: TGTGCCAGCAGTTTAGAAGGTATGAACACTGAAGCTTTCTTT.

V usage is TRBV7-9 and J usage is TRBJ2-7; D gene unclear. The germline V and J ends were trimmed by 5 bases and 5 bases, with 13 bases remaining between them. Per germline, CDR1 SEHNR and CDR2 FQNEAQ (reference sequence). The CDR3 runs 13 residues. Written as DNA, the CDR3 is TGTGCCAGCAGCGCGGACGGAGAGCACGAGCAGTACTTC. It yields the protein CASSADGEHEQYF. Using reference TRBV7-9 and TRBJ2-7 for the parts outside the CDR3, the full variable domain is DTGVSQNPRHKITKRGQNVTFRCDPISEHNRLYWYRQTLGQGPEFLTYFQNEAQLEKSRLLSDRFSAERPKGSFSTLEIQRTEQGDSAMYLCASSADGEHEQYFGPGTRLTVT.

The count of this clone is one. The chain uses TRBV29-1 and TRBJ1-3; the D is unclear. The CDR3 runs 13 residues. V was cut by 4 bases and J by 0 bases, with 7 bases left in between. Germline V gene data show CDR1 as SQVTM and CDR2 as ANQGSEA. The CDR3 DNA follows: TGCAGCGTTGGGGAAAGCTCTGGAAACACCATATATTTT. This codes for CSVGESSGNTIYF.